A single T cell receptor beta chain is shown here with its context. Its antigen is as yet unknown. TCR cDNA was made by 5'RACE template switching, adding a universal primer site and UMIs. TCRdb reanalysed the 5' RACE reads using MiXCR and keeps one entry per CDR3 protein. The table shows 500,000 to 650,000 distinct CDR3 sequences, with approximately 13% occurring only once. The data were taken from a study of T cells after yellow fever vaccination. Study-level background: Libraries from low-cell-number fractions were prepared with the SMART-Seq v4 Ultra Low Input RNA kit. Study findings and constraints: In FACS-sorted repertoires, abundant clonotypes from the bulk population could appear as contaminants. Subsequent to the booster, the majority of primary-vaccination clones reappeared (about 97% CD4, 85% to 90% CD8).

After removal of 6 bases from V and 9 bases from J, the junction contained 8 bases not matched to a gene. The CDR3 runs 12 residues. The sequence was obtained from a man aged 25-45 years who received the YFV17D yellow fever vaccine. Sequences were derived from PBMCs, sampled on the day of the yellow fever booster vaccination. This rearrangement joins TRBV12-3 or TRBV12-4 to TRBJ2-7; TRBD2 agrees at 7 bases. The CDR3, as DNA: TGTGCCAGCAGAAGAGCGGTAGCGGGGCAGTACTTC. Its translation is CASRRAVAGQYF.